The 21 T cell receptor beta chains given below trace back to one sample, sequenced in a study of T cells after yellow fever vaccination. TCRdb recomputed calls from the 5' RACE reads with MiXCR, one row per CDR3 protein. Of some 320,000 distinct CDR3 sequences listed, roughly 3.9% were seen once; the top ten hold roughly 24%. Material: PBMCs, obtained 5 days after the yellow fever booster vaccination. These receptors originate from a man between 18 and 29 years old who received the YFV17D yellow fever vaccine.

This clonotype appeared a few times. The genes are TRBV18 and TRBJ1-1, with a tentative D call TRBD1 (5 bases). The germline V gene encodes CDR1 KGHSH and CDR2 LQKENI. CDR3 size: 14 residues. V lost 1 base, J lost 2 bases, and 8 bases lay in between. The DNA of the CDR3 is TGTGCCAGCTCACCACGTCGGGACAACACTGAAGCTTTCTTT. Translating gives CASSPRRDNTEAFF.

The V call is TRBV15, the J call TRBJ1-2; unclear D gene. V was clipped by 4 bases and J by 4 bases, with 10 bases between them. The V gene's germline CDR1 is LNHNV and CDR2 YYDKDF (reference sequence). This CDR3 spans 13 amino acids. The CDR3 loop is CATSTRPPYGYTF. CDR3 sequence (DNA): TGTGCCACCAGCACCCGACCCCCCTATGGCTACACCTTC. Full variable domain (missing parts from reference TRBV15 and TRBJ1-2): DAMVIQNPRYQVTQFGKPVTLSCSQTLNHNVMYWYQQKSSQAPKLLFHYYDKDFNNEADTPDNFQSRRPNTSFCFLDIRSPGLGDTAMYLCATSTRPPYGYTFGSGTRLTVV.

The table lists this clonotype with many counts. This chain links TRBV27 with TRBJ1-6; the match to TRBD1 covers 9 bases. Unmatched junction bases numbered 9, after V lost 4 bases and J lost 11 bases. CDR1 is MNHEY and CDR2 is SMNVEV in the germline V gene (reference sequence). The CDR3 has 15 residues. The chain's CDR3 is CASSSSGTGRAPLHF. The CDR3 coding sequence is TGTGCCAGCAGTTCCTCCGGGACAGGGAGAGCACCCCTCCACTTT.

This clonotype was observed a few times. The chain couples TRBV6-2 or TRBV6-3 to TRBJ1-2; D not certain. The CDR3 extends over 15 amino acids. From germline, CDR1 is MNHEY and CDR2 SVGEGT. Trimming cost V 4 bases and J 0 bases, with 12 bases left between them. This chain's CDR3 is CASSSPGLSNYGYTF. The CDR3 DNA reads TGTGCCAGCAGTTCGCCGGGCCTTTCTAACTATGGCTACACCTTC.

This clonotype was seen only a few times. V is TRBV5-6 and J is TRBJ1-1; no reliable D call. CDR1 and CDR2 (germline): SGHDT, YYEEEE. The ends were cut back, 1 base at V and 3 bases at J, with 10 bases in the middle. The length of the CDR3 is 14 residues. The CDR3 here is CASSLYLRDTEAFF. The CDR3 nucleotides are TGTGCCAGCAGCTTGTACTTGAGGGACACTGAAGCTTTCTTT.

The genes are TRBV4-3 and TRBJ2-1; 11 bases align to TRBD2. The germline V gene encodes CDR1 LGHNA and CDR2 YSLEER. CDR3 length: 18 residues. The ends lost 0 bases at V and 0 bases at J; junction bases unmatched: 4. CDR3 sequence reads: CASSQDLAGGSSYNEQFF. As DNA, the CDR3 is TGCGCCAGCAGCCAAGATCTAGCGGGGGGCAGCTCCTACAATGAGCAGTTCTTC.

The chain combines TRBV20-1 with TRBJ2-5; tentative D call: TRBD2 (6 bases). The germline gives CDR1 DFQATT, CDR2 SNEGSKA (reference sequence). The CDR3 is made up of 14 amino acids. V was shortened by 3 bases and J by 5 bases, with 16 bases between the two germline ends. Written as DNA, the CDR3 is TGCAGTGCTAGGCGACCGGGACTCACGGAGACCCAGTACTTC. It encodes CSARRPGLTETQYF.

The gene calls are TRBV7-2 and TRBJ2-5, with 14 bases identical to TRBD2. This CDR3 is 17 amino acids long. V shed 5 bases and J 5 bases; nucleotides not matched to a gene: 10. CDR1 SGHTA and CDR2 FQGNSA come from the germline V gene. The CDR3 sequence is CASSPGTSGGLMETQYF. CDR3 in DNA: TGTGCCAGCAGCCCCGGGACTAGCGGGGGTTTGATGGAGACCCAGTACTTC.

The chain combines TRBV4-1 with TRBJ2-7; the D gene is possibly TRBD1 (5 bases). V gave up 0 bases and J gave up 3 bases, with 12 bases separating them. CDR1 MGHRA and CDR2 YSYEKL come from the germline V gene. The CDR3 has 15 amino acids. The CDR3 reads CASSQEPQGNYEQYF. CDR3 DNA: TGCGCCAGCAGCCAAGAACCCCAGGGTAACTACGAGCAGTACTTC.

J is TRBJ1-1 and V is TRBV6-5; D gene uncertain. The CDR3 is 14 residues long. V was clipped by 3 bases and J by 6 bases, with 14 bases between them. CDR1 and CDR2 from the germline V gene are MNHEY and SVGAGI. The CDR3 here is CASSYKVQAAEAFF. The CDR3 DNA reads TGTGCCAGCAGTTATAAGGTCCAGGCGGCTGAAGCTTTCTTT.

The V gene is TRBV18, the J gene TRBJ2-5; tentatively, D is TRBD2 (7 bases). Between the trimmed V and J ends, which lost 2 bases and 1 base, there was a span of 11 bases. Germline values: CDR1 KGHSH, CDR2 LQKENI. This CDR3 comprises 15 residues. The CDR3 nucleotides read TGTGCCAGCTCACCATGGGCGGGGGCCCAAGAGACCCAGTACTTC. It yields the protein CASSPWAGAQETQYF.

The table lists this clonotype with a few counts. The chain has TRBV6-2 or TRBV6-3 and TRBJ2-7, with TRBD2 matching over 7 bases. The CDR3 spans 12 residues. The germline gives CDR1 MNHEY, CDR2 SVGEGT. With 8 bases clipped from V and 1 base from J, the junction kept 2 bases outside the gene matches. DNA of the CDR3: TGTGCCAGCGGGGACTATTCCTACGAGCAGTACTTC. The encoded protein is CASGDYSYEQYF.

This clonotype was seen repeatedly, ten times or more. CDR3 DNA sequence: TGTGCCAGCAGCCAAACGGAAGCTGGGGGGGAGCAGTACGTC. It yields the protein CASSQTEAGGEQYV. This rearrangement joins TRBV3-1 to TRBJ2-7; weak D call: TRBD2 (6 bases). The CDR3 is 14 amino acids. Germline V CDR1 and CDR2: LGHDT, YNNKEL (reference sequence). With 2 bases removed from V and 7 bases from J, the gap between germline ends came to 15 bases.

The sample holds a few counts of this clonotype. The chain links TRBV19 to TRBJ1-3, with 7 bases fitting TRBD1. The junction had 15 bases not matched to a gene; V was cut back by 4 bases and J by 0 bases. Germline CDR1 is LNHDA and CDR2 is SQIVND (reference sequence). There are 19 residues in the CDR3. As DNA, the CDR3 is TGTGCCAGTAGTACGCCACGCAAGGGACAGACTGACTCTGGAAACACCATATATTTT. Translated, it gives CASSTPRKGQTDSGNTIYF.

This clonotype was counted many times. The rearrangement joins TRBV6-5 to TRBJ1-1; D not resolved. V was clipped by 0 bases and J by 0 bases, with 8 bases between them. Germline V lookup: CDR1 MNHEY, CDR2 SVGAGI. The CDR3 has 15 amino acids. CDR3 sequence: CASSYSAAMNTEAFF. In DNA form, the CDR3 reads TGTGCCAGCAGTTACTCCGCAGCCATGAACACTGAAGCTTTCTTT.

This clonotype was seen more than once but under ten times. V usage is TRBV5-1 and J usage is TRBJ1-1; D not resolved. The CDR3 contains 14 residues. V dropped 6 bases and J dropped 3 bases, with 15 bases sitting between them. Germline V gives CDR1 SGHRS, CDR2 YFSETQ. The CDR3 DNA sequence: TGCGCCAGCACCCAAGGGCAGAAGGACACTGAAGCTTTCTTT. This translates into CASTQGQKDTEAFF.

This clonotype was observed many times. The chain uses TRBV7-2 and TRBJ1-5, with D hard to call. The germline gives CDR1 SGHTA, CDR2 FQGNSA. The V and J ends lost 1 base and 4 bases respectively, with 8 bases between them. This CDR3 has 14 residues. In DNA form, the CDR3 reads TGTGCCAGCAGCTTAGGATTTGGAAATCAGCCCCAGCATTTT. Amino acid sequence: CASSLGFGNQPQHF.

In this sample, this clonotype turned up a few times. The chain couples TRBV6-5 to TRBJ2-7; D call uncertain. CDR1 is MNHEY and CDR2 is SVGAGI in the germline V gene. V shed 0 bases and J shed 4 bases, with 13 bases lying between them. The CDR3 contains 15 residues. The CDR3 bases are TGTGCCAGCAGTTACTCCCACAAGATTCTTTACGAGCAGTACTTC. Its translation is CASSYSHKILYEQYF.

This clonotype turned up a few times. The rearrangement links TRBV7-2 to TRBJ1-4, with 7 bases fitting TRBD1. Germline trimming cut 1 base from V and 8 bases from J; bases unmatched to any gene: 4. This CDR3 region has 14 residues. CDR1 and CDR2 from the germline V gene are SGHTA and FQGNSA. The CDR3, as DNA: TGTGCCAGCAGCTTAGGACAGGGCACCGAAAAACTGTTTTTT. Translating gives CASSLGQGTEKLFF.

Ten or more counts support this clonotype. J is TRBJ1-2 and V is TRBV5-1; 7 nucleotides line up with TRBD1. CDR1 and CDR2 (germline): SGHRS, YFSETQ. CDR3 size: 15 residues. V lost 5 bases to trimming and J lost 3 bases; unmatched junction nucleotides: 10. CDR3: CASRQGQPLDYGYTF. CDR3 DNA sequence: TGCGCCAGCAGGCAGGGACAGCCCCTCGACTATGGCTACACCTTC.

This chain joins TRBV10-3 and TRBJ2-2; 7 bases line up with TRBD1. V dropped 8 bases and J dropped 5; count of bases not matched to a gene: 5. This CDR3 contains 13 residues. Germline CDR1 ENHRY, CDR2 SYGVKD. The CDR3 sequence: CAILGQETGELFF. The CDR3 coding sequence is TGTGCCATCCTCGGACAGGAGACCGGGGAGCTGTTTTTT.